The 28 T cell receptor beta chains given below trace back to one sample, sequenced in a study of T-cell reconstitution after alpha-beta-depleted transplantation in children. The library targeted TCRbeta and was prepared with unique molecular identifiers. TCRdb re-called the PCR reads through MiXCR, storing one row per CDR3 protein. Among about 980,000 distinct CDR3 sequences listed, about 29% were seen once. Here the sequenced sample was PBMCs, mostly from graft donor cells, taken 360 days after TCRalphabeta/CD19-depleted stem cell transplant. Receptor source: a boy younger than two who had a stem cell transplant for SCID, so the T cells may come from the graft donor.

This clonotype was seen more than once but under ten times. CDR3: CASSPPRGQIQETQYF. CDR3 bases: TGTGCCAGCAGCCCGCCAAGGGGACAGATTCAAGAGACCCAGTACTTC. The rearrangement uses TRBV4-2 and TRBJ2-5; 7 bases are a match to TRBD1. V lost 4 bases, J lost 2 bases, and 10 bases stayed unmatched. CDR3 length: 16 residues. The V gene's germline CDR1 is LGHNA and CDR2 YNFKEQ.

This rearrangement joins TRBV30 to TRBJ2-1; D assignment may be TRBD1 or TRBD2 (5 bases each). Germline CDR1 reads GTSNPN; CDR2 reads SVGIG (reference sequence). Trimming took off 3 bases at V and 2 bases at J, with 14 bases between the two ends. This CDR3 has 15 residues. The CDR3 coding sequence is TGTGCCTGGAGGAGAGGGACCGGTCCCTACAATGAGCAGTTCTTC. It is translated as CAWRRGTGPYNEQFF.

Only a few counts were recorded for this clonotype. V gene TRBV12-3 or TRBV12-4 combines with J gene TRBJ1-4; no clear D gene. The V end lost 6 bases, the J end lost 1 base, and 15 bases lay between the germline ends. The CDR3 has 16 residues. CDR3 nucleotide sequence: TGTGCCAGCAGCTTCGCATCGGGTCTAACTAATGAAAAACTGTTTTTT. This gives the protein CASSFASGLTNEKLFF.

This clonotype was seen only a few times. The V call is TRBV9, the J call TRBJ1-1; D perhaps matches TRBD1 (6 bases). Germline CDR1 reads SGDLS; CDR2 reads YYNGEE. The V and J ends lost 0 bases and 1 base respectively, with 16 bases between them. This CDR3 contains 17 residues. The CDR3 protein is CASSVGGAGLPNTEAFF. The DNA for the CDR3 is TGTGCCAGCAGCGTAGGGGGGGCAGGCCTACCGAACACTGAAGCTTTCTTT.

This clonotype has a handful of counts. This chain links TRBV27 with TRBJ1-2; D is unresolved. Germline values: CDR1 MNHEY, CDR2 SMNVEV (reference sequence). The CDR3 runs 14 residues. The V gene lost 8 bases and the J gene lost 0 bases, with 13 bases spanning the gap. CDR3 DNA: TGTGCCAGCGGGCCTCGGAGACCTAACTATGGCTACACCTTC. Translated, it gives CASGPRRPNYGYTF.

This clonotype showed up just a few times. V gene TRBV2 combines with J gene TRBJ2-3; perhaps TRBD2 as D (5 bases). CDR1 is SNHLY and CDR2 is FYNNEI in the germline V gene. This CDR3 region has 15 residues. Trimming removed 7 bases from V and 1 base from J, with 15 bases in between. This chain's CDR3 is CASIGLLVGTDTQYF. Written as DNA, the CDR3 is TGTGCCAGCATTGGACTCTTGGTTGGCACAGATACGCAGTATTTT.

This clonotype was found a few times. The rearrangement joins TRBV6-5 to TRBJ2-7, with TRBD1 matching over 8 bases. Trimming took 2 bases from V and 4 from J; bases not matched to a gene: 4. Germline V gene sequence: CDR1 MNHEY, CDR2 SVGAGI. This CDR3 is 14 amino acids long. As DNA, the CDR3 is TGTGCCAGCAGTTACCCCGGGACAGGTTACGAGCAGTACTTC. Its protein product is CASSYPGTGYEQYF.

This clonotype was seen a handful of times. V is TRBV4-1 and J is TRBJ2-3; TRBD1 matches at 8 bases. The CDR3 has 15 residues. Germline lookup yields CDR1 MGHRA and CDR2 YSYEKL. V shed 5 bases, J shed 5 bases, and the junction held 9 bases outside the gene matches. In DNA form, the CDR3 reads TGCGCCAGCAGCTCGGACAGGGTGAACGGAGATACGCAGTATTTT. Residues: CASSSDRVNGDTQYF.

The chain combines TRBV21-1 with TRBJ2-5; the listed D gene, TRBD1, was not tested against the DNA. TRBV21-1 is assigned pseudogene status. This CDR3 contains 15 residues. CDR3 residues: CASSKGSGAWETQYF. The CDR3 nucleotides read TGTGCCAGCAGCAAAGGATCGGGGGCTTGGGAGACCCAGTACTTC.

V usage is TRBV27 and J usage is TRBJ1-4; the D gene is possibly TRBD1 (5 bases). Germline V gene lookup returns CDR1 MNHEY and CDR2 SMNVEV (reference sequence). V lost 6 bases to trimming and J lost 3 bases, with 17 bases between them. The CDR3 extends over 16 amino acids. Written as DNA, the CDR3 is TGTGCCAGCAGCCCTTATTGGGGGGAGGCTAATGAAAAACTGTTTTTT. The encoded protein is CASSPYWGEANEKLFF.

Only a few counts were recorded for this clonotype. The chain employs TRBV4-1 and TRBJ2-7, with D possibly being TRBD1 (5 bases). With 3 bases removed from V and 5 bases from J, the gap between germline ends came to 11 bases. Germline V gene sequence: CDR1 MGHRA, CDR2 YSYEKL. CDR3 size: 13 residues. CDR3 coding DNA: TGCGCCAGCAGCCATCCTGGGGCGGACGAGCAGTACTTC. Translating it yields CASSHPGADEQYF.

The chain's CDR3 is CASSRNRDANEQFF. The CDR3 DNA sequence: TGTGCCAGCAGCCGAAACCGGGACGCCAATGAGCAGTTCTTC. V and J are TRBV7-3 and TRBJ2-1; perhaps D is TRBD1 or TRBD2 (5 bases each). Germline V gene lookup returns CDR1 SGHTA and CDR2 FQGTGA. The CDR3 totals 14 residues. Trimming pared 5 bases from V and 6 bases from J, leaving 14 bases between.

This clonotype showed up just a few times. The V and J genes are TRBV19 and TRBJ1-1; D ambiguous. V was shortened by 3 bases and J by 6 bases, with 5 bases between the two germline ends. This CDR3 spans 11 amino acids. CDR1 and CDR2 (germline): LNHDA, SQIVND (reference sequence). The CDR3 DNA reads as TGTGCCAGTAGTATGGACGCTGAAGCTTTCTTT. Translation: CASSMDAEAFF.

This clonotype has a handful of counts. The rearrangement links TRBV7-7 to TRBJ2-1; D might be TRBD2 (5 bases). CDR3 size: 15 residues. V was pared by 5 bases and J by 7 bases, with 18 bases between. CDR1 is SSHAT, CDR2 FNYEAQ, per germline (reference sequence). CDR3 DNA: TGTGCCAGCAGCCATGCTGTAACCTCGGGGAATGAGCAGTTCTTC. It codes for CASSHAVTSGNEQFF.

The rearrangement joins TRBV5-1 to TRBJ2-1, with 12 bases that match TRBD2. In germline, CDR1 is SGHRS, CDR2 YFSETQ. V shed 0 bases and J 6 bases; nucleotides not matched to a gene: 4. The CDR3 length is 16 residues. Here the CDR3 DNA reads TGCGCCAGCAGCTTGGGGACTAGCGGGGTGGTCAATGAGCAGTTCTTC. It translates to CASSLGTSGVVNEQFF.

This clonotype turned up a few times. V gene TRBV9 combines with J gene TRBJ1-1; D is ambiguous. The V gene's germline CDR1 is SGDLS and CDR2 YYNGEE. The CDR3 extends over 14 amino acids. Trimming removed 0 bases from V and 0 bases from J, with 6 bases in between. The chain's CDR3 is CASSVASVNTEAFF. The CDR3 coding sequence is TGTGCCAGCAGCGTAGCTTCGGTGAACACTGAAGCTTTCTTT. Filled out from reference TRBV9 and TRBJ1-1, the complete variable domain reads DSGVTQTPKHLITATGQRVTLRCSPRSGDLSVYWYQQSLDQGLQFLIQYYNGEERAKGNILERFSAQQFPDLHSELNLSSLELGDSALYFCASSVASVNTEAFFGQGTRLTVV.

V gene TRBV7-2 combines with J gene TRBJ2-7, with 9 bases matching TRBD1. The CDR3 extends over 16 amino acids. The J segment lost 7 bases and the V segment lost 4 bases, leaving 14 bases of the junction unmatched. The germline CDR1 and CDR2 sequences are SGHTA and FQGNSA. DNA of the CDR3: TGTGCCAGCAGCTCTAGAACCGGGACAGGGATCCCTGAGCAGTACTTC. Translating it yields CASSSRTGTGIPEQYF.

This clonotype has a handful of counts. The genes are TRBV14 and TRBJ2-3; TRBD2 agrees at 7 bases. CDR1 and CDR2 from the germline V gene are SGHDN and FVKESK. The J segment lost 0 bases and the V segment lost 4 bases, leaving 19 bases of the junction unmatched. The length of the CDR3 is 20 residues. Here the CDR3 reads CASSLVGLPRHLTSTDTQYF. The CDR3 DNA is TGTGCCAGCAGCCTCGTGGGACTACCCCGGCATCTGACTAGCACAGATACGCAGTATTTT.

The chain has TRBV5-1 and TRBJ2-6, with 14 bases lining up with TRBD2. The CDR3 totals 17 residues. The trim removed 6 bases at V and 2 bases at J, leaving 4 bases unmatched. Germline values: CDR1 SGHRS, CDR2 YFSETQ. CDR3 residues: CASTLTSGGAGANVLTF. As DNA, the CDR3 is TGCGCCAGCACCCTGACTAGCGGGGGGGCTGGGGCCAACGTCCTGACTTTC.

This chain connects TRBV5-1 to TRBJ2-2; perhaps D is TRBD1 or TRBD2 (5 bases each). The V gene's germline CDR1 is SGHRS and CDR2 YFSETQ. Trimming removed 4 bases at V and 5 bases at J, with 18 bases between. The CDR3 has 16 amino acids. The CDR3 protein is CASSLQTAWGTGELFF. CDR3 coding DNA: TGCGCCAGCAGCCTCCAGACAGCCTGGGGGACCGGGGAGCTGTTTTTT.

This clonotype was found a few times. The rearrangement uses TRBV28 and TRBJ1-2; a possible D gene is TRBD1 (5 bases). The CDR3 runs 15 residues. In germline, CDR1 is MDHEN, CDR2 SYDVKM. The germline V and J ends were trimmed by 5 bases and 4 bases, with 17 bases remaining between them. CDR3 in amino acids: CASSINTSGFYGYTF. The DNA for the CDR3 is TGTGCCAGCAGTATTAACACCTCAGGGTTCTATGGCTACACCTTC.

This chain joins TRBV4-3 and TRBJ2-7; no definite D call. CDR1 is LGHNA, CDR2 YSLEER, per germline. This CDR3 comprises 18 residues. V was trimmed by 0 bases and J by 0 bases, leaving 18 bases between them. CDR3 sequence (DNA): TGCGCCAGCAGCCAAGATTGGGATAGGGCTTCGAGCTCCTACGAGCAGTACTTC. This translates into CASSQDWDRASSSYEQYF.

CDR3 DNA: TGTGCCAGCAGTTTCCGACTCCCTAGGGATACGCAGTATTTT. Translated, it gives CASSFRLPRDTQYF. This chain joins TRBV28 and TRBJ2-3, with D unresolved. The germline gives CDR1 MDHEN, CDR2 SYDVKM. V shed 3 bases and J shed 6 bases, with 13 bases lying between them. The CDR3 is 14 residues long.

V and J are TRBV2 and TRBJ2-1, with TRBD2 matching 8 bases. The junction had 13 bases not matched to a gene; V was cut back by 6 bases and J by 9 bases. The CDR3 spans 15 residues. Germline CDR1 and CDR2: SNHLY and FYNNEI. As DNA, the CDR3 is TGTGCCAGCAGGAGGACTAGCAGCGGATTTGGTGAGCAGTTCTTC. Protein: CASRRTSSGFGEQFF.

This clonotype has only a few counts. The chain links TRBV19 to TRBJ2-1; 9 bases line up with TRBD2. V lost 3 bases, J lost 5 bases, and 2 bases stayed unmatched. The length of the CDR3 is 14 residues. The germline V gene encodes CDR1 LNHDA and CDR2 SQIVND (reference sequence). Here the CDR3 DNA reads TGTGCCAGTAGTATCGCGGGGGGGGACAATGAGCAGTTCTTC. Its protein is CASSIAGGDNEQFF.

The chain uses TRBV6-5 and TRBJ2-1, with a possible D match to TRBD1 (5 bases). Germline V gives CDR1 MNHEY, CDR2 SVGAGI. V lost 0 bases and J 3 bases, leaving 12 bases between the germline ends. The CDR3 runs to 16 residues. The CDR3 nucleotides read TGTGCCAGCAGTTACTCGATCGGACACCTCTACAATGAGCAGTTCTTC. Amino acid sequence: CASSYSIGHLYNEQFF.

This clonotype was detected a few times. The chain recombines TRBV6-5 with TRBJ1-4, with TRBD1 matching over 8 bases. The ends lost 2 bases at V and 6 bases at J; junction bases unmatched: 8. CDR1 is MNHEY and CDR2 is SVGAGI in the germline V gene. The CDR3 is made up of 16 amino acids. In nucleotides, the CDR3 is TGTGCCAGCAGTTACACCCGACAGGGGCCGGATGAAAAACTGTTTTTT. Amino acid sequence: CASSYTRQGPDEKLFF.

The chain links TRBV5-1 to TRBJ2-6, with 9 positions matching TRBD1. J gave up 0 bases and V 7 bases, and 8 bases lay outside the gene matches. The V gene's germline CDR1 is SGHRS and CDR2 YFSETQ. The CDR3 loop spans 17 amino acids. The CDR3 DNA follows: TGCGCCAGCCTCCGGGACAGGGAGCCCTCTGGGGCCAACGTCCTGACTTTC. Residues: CASLRDREPSGANVLTF.